A single sample is the source of the 32 T cell receptor beta chains below, sequenced in a study of cytomegalovirus exposure and HLA in healthy donors. Assay: immunoSEQ multiplex PCR; the TCRdb copy retains only in-frame clones and omits some. This table holds 110,000 or so clones, 86% found once. Sequenced: PBMCs. These receptors were obtained from a woman between 18 and 30 years old in good health and CMV-seropositive.

This sequence joins TRBV7-9 and TRBJ1-2; 7 bases are a match to TRBD1. V dropped 6 bases and J dropped 5; count of bases not matched to a gene: 9. Germline V gene sequence: CDR1 SEHNR, CDR2 FQNEAQ (reference sequence). The CDR3 has 14 amino acids. DNA of the CDR3: TGTGCCAGCAGTCTTCTGGGACAGATATATGGCTACACCTTC. Translated, it gives CASSLLGQIYGYTF.

This clone appeared a few times. V and J are TRBV2 and TRBJ1-5; D is ambiguous. CDR3 length equals 13 residues. V was shortened by 4 bases and J by 2 bases, with 6 bases between the two germline ends. The germline V gene encodes CDR1 SNHLY and CDR2 FYNNEI. The DNA of the CDR3 is TGTGCCAGCAGTGGAGGCGGCAATCAGCCCCAGCATTTT. Its protein product is CASSGGGNQPQHF. Full variable domain (outside the CDR3, taken from reference TRBV2 and TRBJ1-5): EPEVTQTPSHQVTQMGQEVILRCVPISNHLYFYWYRQILGQKVEFLVSFYNNEISEKSEIFDDQFSVERPDGSNFTLKIRSTKLEDSAMYFCASSGGGNQPQHFGDGTRLSIL.

The genes are TRBV14 and TRBJ2-7, with D perhaps TRBD1 (6 bases). V was cut by 1 base and J by 5 bases, with 15 bases left in between. Germline loops: CDR1 SGHDN, CDR2 FVKESK. The CDR3 covers 15 residues. The CDR3 DNA follows: TGTGCCAGCAGCCAAGGAAAGGGCAGGGGCCACGAGCAGTACTTC. As protein: CASSQGKGRGHEQYF.

The sample holds one count of this clone. This rearrangement joins TRBV28 to TRBJ1-4; a weak D match, TRBD1 (6 bases). The V gene lost 8 bases and the J gene lost 6 bases, with 22 bases spanning the gap. The CDR3 extends over 16 amino acids. In germline, CDR1 is MDHEN, CDR2 SYDVKM. This CDR3 reads CASHHPVRDTHEKLFF. The CDR3 nucleotides read TGTGCCAGCCACCACCCCGTCCGGGACACCCATGAAAAACTGTTTTTT.

V is TRBV5-6 and J is TRBJ2-7, with 8 nucleotides matching TRBD2. With 0 bases clipped from V and 3 bases from J, the junction kept 2 bases outside the gene matches. Germline CDR1 SGHDT, CDR2 YYEEEE. The CDR3 runs 14 residues. The DNA of the CDR3 is TGTGCCAGCAGCTTGGGGGGGACTAGCTACGAGCAGTACTTC. This translates into CASSLGGTSYEQYF.

Here the CDR3 DNA reads TGTGCCTGGAGTGTACACGTGGTACAAGATCCAAGGGGTTATAACTATGGCTACACCTTC. Translating it yields CAWSVHVVQDPRGYNYGYTF. The genes are TRBV30 and TRBJ1-2, with D maybe TRBD1 (5 bases). Trimming removed 0 bases from V and 1 base from J, with 27 bases in between. This CDR3 contains 20 residues. CDR1 is GTSNPN, CDR2 SVGIG, per germline (reference sequence). Full variable domain (missing parts from reference TRBV30 and TRBJ1-2): SQTIHQWPATLVQPVGSPLSLECTVEGTSNPNLYWYRQAAGRGLQLLFYSVGIGQISSEVPQNLSASRPQDRQFILSSKKLLLSDSGFYLCAWSVHVVQDPRGYNYGYTFGSGTRLTVV.

The rearrangement uses TRBV5-1 and TRBJ2-3; perhaps TRBD2 as D (5 bases). This CDR3 contains 14 residues. The V gene lost 7 bases and the J gene lost 2 bases, with 14 bases spanning the gap. Germline CDR1 SGHRS, CDR2 YFSETQ. CDR3: CASRRGQLTDTQYF. As DNA, the CDR3 is TGCGCCAGCCGACGAGGGCAGCTCACAGATACGCAGTATTTT.

V is TRBV27 and J is TRBJ1-6; D is uncertain. V dropped 5 bases and J dropped 6 bases, with 11 bases sitting between them. The CDR3 covers 14 residues. Germline V gene data show CDR1 as MNHEY and CDR2 as SMNVEV (reference sequence). CDR3 DNA sequence: TGTGCCAGCAGTATGGGAGGGTTTAATTCACCCCTCCACTTT. Translated: CASSMGGFNSPLHF.

This chain joins TRBV28 and TRBJ2-7, with D unresolved. CDR1 MDHEN and CDR2 SYDVKM come from the germline V gene. Trimming took off 6 bases at V and 3 bases at J, with 6 bases between the two ends. There are 11 residues in the CDR3. The CDR3 is CASSSVYEQYF. CDR3 nucleotide sequence: TGTGCCAGCAGCTCCGTCTACGAGCAGTACTTC.

This chain uses TRBV5-4 with TRBJ2-1; 7 bases align to TRBD2. The CDR3 covers 16 residues. V lost 4 bases to trimming and J lost 7 bases; unmatched junction nucleotides: 14. CDR1 is SGHNT and CDR2 is YYREEE in the germline V gene (reference sequence). The DNA of the CDR3 is TGTGCCAGCAGCCCGTTTGGCGGGAGCCGTTGGAATGAGCAGTTCTTC. Translated: CASSPFGGSRWNEQFF.

This clone was recorded only once. The rearrangement joins TRBV5-1 to TRBJ2-1, with TRBD2 matching 12 bases. The CDR3 is made up of 18 amino acids. V was clipped by 0 bases and J by 3 bases; unmatched bases: 7. Looked up from germline, CDR1 is SGHRS and CDR2 is YFSETQ. The CDR3 nucleotides read TGCGCCAGCAGCTTGGAGGCTAGCGGGAGGGGAGGCTACAATGAGCAGTTCTTC. Translating it yields CASSLEASGRGGYNEQFF.

The V and J genes are TRBV19 and TRBJ1-5; D is unclear. V lost 4 bases, J lost 0 bases, and 10 bases lay in between. Germline lookup yields CDR1 LNHDA and CDR2 SQIVND (reference sequence). The CDR3 length is 15 residues. DNA for the CDR3: TGTGCCAGTAGTAGTCCAGAATATAGCAATCAGCCCCAGCATTTT. Protein product: CASSSPEYSNQPQHF.

The V call is TRBV6-1, the J call TRBJ2-1; D unresolved. The germline gives CDR1 MNHNS, CDR2 SASEGT. The CDR3 loop spans 13 amino acids. The V gene lost 2 bases and the J gene lost 6 bases, with 8 bases spanning the gap. In DNA, the CDR3 is TGTGCCAGCAGTGAATGGCCTCCCAATGAGCAGTTCTTC. It codes for CASSEWPPNEQFF.

The V call is TRBV5-6, the J call TRBJ2-7; 10 bases match TRBD2. V was pared by 4 bases and J by 5 bases, with 12 bases of the junction left unmatched. Germline V lookup: CDR1 SGHDT, CDR2 YYEEEE. CDR3 length: 16 residues. For the CDR3, the DNA is TGTGCCAGCAGCCAGGGGACTAGCGACGCAGCCGACGAGCAGTACTTC. The encoded protein is CASSQGTSDAADEQYF.

V is TRBV19 and J is TRBJ2-3, with D unresolved. CDR1 is LNHDA, CDR2 SQIVND, per germline (reference sequence). Trimming removed 6 bases at V and 3 bases at J, with 7 bases between. CDR3 length: 12 residues. In nucleotides, the CDR3 is TGTGCCAGTAGAACACAAACAGATACGCAGTATTTT. This sequence encodes CASRTQTDTQYF. Full variable domain (rest looked up from reference TRBV19 and TRBJ2-3): DGGITQSPKYLFRKEGQNVTLSCEQNLNHDAMYWYRQDPGQGLRLIYYSQIVNDFQKGDIAEGYSVSREKKESFPLTVTSAQKNPTAFYLCASRTQTDTQYFGPGTRLTVL.

The chain employs TRBV5-1 and TRBJ2-3, with D possibly matching TRBD1 (6 bases). With 0 bases removed from V and 3 bases from J, the gap between germline ends came to 11 bases. Germline V lookup: CDR1 SGHRS, CDR2 YFSETQ. The CDR3 contains 15 residues. CDR3 sequence: CASSLVNRATDTQYF. The CDR3 DNA reads as TGCGCCAGCAGCTTGGTAAACAGGGCTACAGATACGCAGTATTTT. Variable domain in full (rest from reference TRBV5-1 and TRBJ2-3): KAGVTQTPRYLIKTRGQQVTLSCSPISGHRSVSWYQQTPGQGLQFLFEYFSETQRNKGNFPGRFSGRQFSNSRSEMNVSTLELGDSALYLCASSLVNRATDTQYFGPGTRLTVL.

This clone was seen once. Other DNA sequences in the same sample also yield this CDR3. V gene TRBV28 combines with J gene TRBJ1-5; no clear D gene. Trimming removed 6 bases at V and 4 bases at J, with 16 bases between. The CDR3 totals 15 residues. CDR1 and CDR2 from the germline V gene are MDHEN and SYDVKM. The CDR3 region has the DNA TGTGCCAGCAGCCTAACCTCGGGGAGGAATCAGCCCCAGCATTTT. Protein product: CASSLTSGRNQPQHF.

V and J are TRBV10-3 and TRBJ2-1; maybe TRBD2 (6 bases). Germline-derived CDR1 and CDR2 are ENHRY and SYGVKD. V was pared by 6 bases and J by 13 bases, with 19 bases between. CDR3 size: 13 residues. CDR3 sequence reads: CAIRGRDSASQFF. CDR3 nucleotides: TGTGCCATCAGGGGACGGGACTCCGCCAGCCAGTTCTTC.

This clone was detected once. This chain connects TRBV7-9 to TRBJ1-2; the match to TRBD1 covers 10 bases. The CDR3 sequence is 13 residues long. V dropped 8 bases and J dropped 4; count of bases not matched to a gene: 4. CDR1 and CDR2 from the germline V gene are SEHNR and FQNEAQ (reference sequence). The CDR3 sequence is CASEGQGRYGYTF. CDR3 nucleotide sequence: TGTGCCAGCGAGGGACAGGGGCGCTATGGCTACACCTTC.

The gene calls are TRBV28 and TRBJ1-1, with D uncertain. The germline V gene encodes CDR1 MDHEN and CDR2 SYDVKM. The CDR3 extends over 15 amino acids. V was pared by 2 bases and J by 5 bases, with 15 bases between. The CDR3 sequence: CASSLPGELGTEAFF. The CDR3 bases are TGTGCCAGCAGTTTACCTGGGGAGTTGGGGACTGAAGCTTTCTTT.

J is TRBJ2-7 and V is TRBV30; perhaps TRBD2 as D (6 bases). Trimming took off 5 bases at V and 4 bases at J, with 15 bases between the two ends. This CDR3 is 13 amino acids long. Germline assignment: CDR1 GTSNPN and CDR2 SVGIG (reference sequence). DNA for the CDR3: TGTGCCTGGGGGTCTGGGACTGCTTACGAGCAGTACTTC. Encoded protein: CAWGSGTAYEQYF.

The rearrangement joins TRBV5-5 to TRBJ2-3; D unresolved. The CDR3 consists of 14 residues. The V end was cut by 3 bases, the J end by 5 bases, with 13 bases between. Germline CDR1 reads SGHKS; CDR2 reads YYEKEE (reference sequence). The CDR3 DNA sequence: TGTGCCAGCAGCTCCCCTGGGCCAATAGATACGCAGTATTTT. It codes for CASSSPGPIDTQYF.

The CDR3 region is CASSLDRGSYNEQFF. CDR3 DNA: TGTGCCAGCAGCTTAGATCGAGGCTCCTACAATGAGCAGTTCTTC. The chain combines TRBV11-3 with TRBJ2-1; D ambiguous. Germline-derived CDR1 and CDR2 are SGHNT and YENEEA. The V end lost 0 bases, the J end lost 0 bases, and 6 bases lay between the germline ends. The CDR3 totals 15 residues.

The chain uses TRBV5-1 and TRBJ2-7; TRBD1 agrees at 7 bases. Trimming cost V 1 base and J 0 bases; bases outside gene matches: 1. The CDR3 extends over 14 amino acids. Germline values: CDR1 SGHRS, CDR2 YFSETQ. CDR3 coding DNA: TGCGCCAGCAGCTTGCGGGACAGCTCCTACGAGCAGTACTTC. It is translated as CASSLRDSSYEQYF.

The rearrangement joins TRBV4-1 to TRBJ2-4, with 9 bases fitting TRBD1. From germline, CDR1 is MGHRA and CDR2 YSYEKL. The CDR3 contains 16 residues. J gave up 2 bases and V 4 bases, and 6 bases lay outside the gene matches. CDR3 DNA sequence: TGCGCCAGCAGCCCTCTGGACAGGGGAACCAAAAACATTCAGTACTTC. As protein: CASSPLDRGTKNIQYF.

The V and J genes are TRBV15 and TRBJ2-1; D unclear. CDR3 size: 14 residues. Germline V gives CDR1 LNHNV, CDR2 YYDKDF (reference sequence). Trimming took off 5 bases at V and 4 bases at J, with 12 bases between the two ends. Here the CDR3 DNA reads TGTGCCACCAGCTCCCCGGCAGGTTACAATGAGCAGTTCTTC. This codes for CATSSPAGYNEQFF.

V usage is TRBV29-1 and J usage is TRBJ2-1, with 9 bases matching TRBD2. The CDR3 has 16 residues. V was pared by 0 bases and J by 7 bases, with 10 bases of the junction left unmatched. Germline V gene data show CDR1 as SQVTM and CDR2 as ANQGSEA. This chain's CDR3 is CSVEDVAGGFRNEQFF. CDR3 nucleotides: TGCAGCGTTGAAGATGTGGCGGGGGGGTTTCGGAATGAGCAGTTCTTC.

The V call is TRBV9, the J call TRBJ1-4, with D hard to call. The CDR3 runs 16 residues. V dropped 0 bases and J dropped 0 bases, with 9 bases sitting between them. CDR1 SGDLS and CDR2 YYNGEE come from the germline V gene. As DNA, the CDR3 is TGTGCCAGCAGCGTAGGAGACACCACAACTAATGAAAAACTGTTTTTT. Encoded protein: CASSVGDTTTNEKLFF. Based on the CDR3 plus reference TRBV9 and TRBJ1-4, the full variable domain is DSGVTQTPKHLITATGQRVTLRCSPRSGDLSVYWYQQSLDQGLQFLIQYYNGEERAKGNILERFSAQQFPDLHSELNLSSLELGDSALYFCASSVGDTTTNEKLFFGSGTQLSVL.

The CDR3 protein is CASSYSRGMNTEAFF. CDR3 sequence (DNA): TGTGCCAGCAGTTACTCGCGGGGCATGAACACTGAAGCTTTCTTT. The genes are TRBV6-5 and TRBJ1-1; weak D call: TRBD1 (5 bases). Deletions cut 0 bases from V and 0 bases from J, with 8 bases between. Per germline, CDR1 MNHEY and CDR2 SVGAGI. The CDR3 is 15 amino acids.

V and J are TRBV5-5 and TRBJ2-5; 14 bases are a match to TRBD2. CDR1 SGHKS and CDR2 YYEKEE come from the germline V gene (reference sequence). Trimming at V came to 4 bases and at J to 3 bases, leaving 17 bases not matched to a gene. The CDR3 is made up of 20 amino acids. CDR3: CASSRGGTSGSSWTKETQYF. CDR3 bases: TGTGCCAGCAGCCGCGGGGGGACTAGCGGGAGTTCCTGGACTAAAGAGACCCAGTACTTC.

The chain is built from TRBV27 and TRBJ2-1; no clear D gene. Per germline, CDR1 MNHEY and CDR2 SMNVEV (reference sequence). This CDR3 is built from 15 residues. V was shortened by 5 bases and J by 3 bases, with 14 bases between the two germline ends. CDR3 sequence (DNA): TGTGCCAGCAGTCCTCTGGCGGTAGGCTACAATGAGCAGTTCTTC. Its protein product is CASSPLAVGYNEQFF.

The chain carries TRBV10-3 and TRBJ1-5, with 9 nucleotides matching TRBD1. The germline gives CDR1 ENHRY, CDR2 SYGVKD. The CDR3 spans 17 residues. The V gene end was trimmed by 2 bases and the J gene end by 4 bases; junction bases not matched to a gene: 9. In DNA, the CDR3 is TGTGCCATCAGTGAGCAAATTGGACAGGGGAGAAATCAGCCCCAGCATTTT. This gives the protein CAISEQIGQGRNQPQHF.